The T cell receptor (beta chain) described here comes from a study of blood T cell repertoires in COVID-19. In the original processing: Researchers report that nucleated cell counts were estimated from reference gene primer amplification. TCRdb keeps only in-frame clones here, not all; method: immunoSEQ multiplex PCR. V, J and clone size derive from that table, while D and trimming were established from the DNA sequence. The data show roughly 380,000 clones, 88% seen once. Up to 2 weeks before entering the study, exposed participants had met a COVID-19 case. Germline CDR1 SQVTM, CDR2 ANQGSEA. With 5 bases removed from V and 0 bases from J, the gap between germline ends came to 10 bases. The CDR3 spans 13 residues.

Specimen: PBMCs or T cells enriched from blood (not recorded which). The TCR sequence derives from a woman aged 25-40 years who had been exposed to COVID-19. The chain couples TRBV29-1 to TRBJ1-2; D uncertain. CDR3 DNA sequence: TGCAGCGTTAGAGTTCTGGCTAACTATGGCTACACCTTC. As protein: CSVRVLANYGYTF.